This TCR beta chain was captured by sequencing in a study of technical replicates of blood from a handful of donors. In this sample, this clone turned up once. Trimming took off 1 base at V and 3 bases at J, with 15 bases between the two ends. Per the germline V gene, CDR1 is SEHNR and CDR2 is FQNEAQ (reference sequence). The CDR3 spans 16 residues. The method was immunoSEQ multiplex PCR; TCRdb's version includes in-frame clones alone and lacks a portion of them. There are tens of thousands of clones in the sample; just under 95% occur only once, and 3% lies in the top ten. The sample taken for sequencing was PBMCs. The gene calls are TRBV7-9 and TRBJ2-5; unclear D gene. The sequence was obtained from a human donor in good health. Some clones in this sample may be carry-over from other donors' samples. The CDR3 DNA reads TGTGCCAGCAGCTTAGGCCCCGCCGGTGTCAAAGAGACCCAGTACTTC. This codes for CASSLGPAGVKETQYF.